This entry concerns a single T cell receptor beta chain. Its target is unknown. Sample-barcoded 5' priming and a J-beta primer mix drove a second PCR of 7 to 11 cycles. TCRdb re-analysed the 5' RACE reads in MiXCR, keeping a single row per CDR3 protein. Among hundreds of thousands of distinct CDR3 sequences listed, 56% were seen once. The data were obtained in a study of blood T cells in healthy people across ages. Study conclusions and caveats: Investigators treated diversity estimates from one million T cells as underestimates. Older age coincided with a roughly linear decline in TCR beta diversity per million T cells.

This CDR3 region has 16 residues. The junction had 9 bases not matched to a gene; V was cut back by 4 bases and J by 5 bases. Germline V gene lookup returns CDR1 MNHEY and CDR2 SMNVEV (reference sequence). The clonotype comes from a man aged 40-55 years in good health. The sequencing sample was made of blood. V gene TRBV27 combines with J gene TRBJ2-5; 11 positions agree with TRBD2. The DNA for the CDR3 is TGTGCCAGCAGTTCCCCACTAGCGGGAGTGCTGGAGACCCAGTACTTC. Residues: CASSSPLAGVLETQYF.